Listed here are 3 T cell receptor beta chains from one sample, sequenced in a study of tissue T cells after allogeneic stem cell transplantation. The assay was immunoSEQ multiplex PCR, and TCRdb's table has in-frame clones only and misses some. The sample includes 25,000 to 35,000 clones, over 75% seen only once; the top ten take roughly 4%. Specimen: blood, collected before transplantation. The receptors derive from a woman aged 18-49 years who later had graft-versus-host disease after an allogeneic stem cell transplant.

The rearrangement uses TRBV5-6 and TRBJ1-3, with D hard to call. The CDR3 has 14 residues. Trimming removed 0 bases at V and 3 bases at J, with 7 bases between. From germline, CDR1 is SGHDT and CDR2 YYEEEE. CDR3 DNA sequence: TGTGCCAGCAGCTTGGTGCAGAGTGGAAACACCATATATTTT. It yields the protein CASSLVQSGNTIYF.

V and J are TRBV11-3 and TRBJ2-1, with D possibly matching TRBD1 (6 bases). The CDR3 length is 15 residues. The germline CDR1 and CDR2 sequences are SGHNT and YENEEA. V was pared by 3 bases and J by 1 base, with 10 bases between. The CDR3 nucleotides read TGTGCCAGCAGCTTTACAGGGCTATCCTACAATGAGCAGTTCTTC. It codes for CASSFTGLSYNEQFF.

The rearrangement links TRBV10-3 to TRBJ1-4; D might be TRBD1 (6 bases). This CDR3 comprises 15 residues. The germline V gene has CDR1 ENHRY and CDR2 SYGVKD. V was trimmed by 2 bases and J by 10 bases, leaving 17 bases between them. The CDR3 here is CAISEAAGEVGKLFF. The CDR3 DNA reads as TGTGCCATCAGTGAGGCCGCAGGGGAAGTCGGAAAACTGTTTTTT.